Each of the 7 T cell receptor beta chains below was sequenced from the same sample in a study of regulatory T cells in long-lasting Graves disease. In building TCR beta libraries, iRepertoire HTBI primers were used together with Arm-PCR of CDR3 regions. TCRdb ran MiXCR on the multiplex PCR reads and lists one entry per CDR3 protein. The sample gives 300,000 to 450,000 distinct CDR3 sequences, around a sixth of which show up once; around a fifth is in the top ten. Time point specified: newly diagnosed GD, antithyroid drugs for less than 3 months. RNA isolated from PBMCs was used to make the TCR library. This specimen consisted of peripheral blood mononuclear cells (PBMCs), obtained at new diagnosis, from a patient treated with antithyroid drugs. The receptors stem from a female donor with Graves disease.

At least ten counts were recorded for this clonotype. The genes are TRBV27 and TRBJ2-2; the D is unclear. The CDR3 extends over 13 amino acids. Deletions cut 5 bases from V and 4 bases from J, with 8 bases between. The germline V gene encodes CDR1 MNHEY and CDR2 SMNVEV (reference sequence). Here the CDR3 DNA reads TGTGCCAGCAGTCTCCATGGCACCGGGGAGCTGTTTTTT. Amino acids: CASSLHGTGELFF.

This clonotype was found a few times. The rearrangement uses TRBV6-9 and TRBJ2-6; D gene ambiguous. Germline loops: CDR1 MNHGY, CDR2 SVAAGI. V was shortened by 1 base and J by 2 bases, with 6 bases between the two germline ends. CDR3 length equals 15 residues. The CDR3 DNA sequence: TGTGCCAGCAGTTATTTCGGGCCTGGGGCCAACGTCCTGACTTTC. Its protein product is CASSYFGPGANVLTF.

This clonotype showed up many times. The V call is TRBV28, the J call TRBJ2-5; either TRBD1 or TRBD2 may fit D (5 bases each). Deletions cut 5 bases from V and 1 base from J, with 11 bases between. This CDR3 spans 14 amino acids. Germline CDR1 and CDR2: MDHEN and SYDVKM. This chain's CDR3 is CASSSPGPQETQYF. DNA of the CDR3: TGTGCCAGCAGTAGCCCGGGGCCCCAAGAGACCCAGTACTTC.

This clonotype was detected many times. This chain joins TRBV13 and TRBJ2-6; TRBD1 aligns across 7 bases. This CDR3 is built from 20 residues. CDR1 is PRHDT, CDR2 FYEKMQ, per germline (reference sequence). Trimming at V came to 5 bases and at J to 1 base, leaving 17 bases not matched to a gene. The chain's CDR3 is CASSGEERDRVISGANVLTF. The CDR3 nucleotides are TGTGCCAGCAGCGGCGAAGAGAGGGACAGAGTAATATCTGGGGCCAACGTCCTGACTTTC. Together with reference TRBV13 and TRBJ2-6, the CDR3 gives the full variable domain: AAGVIQSPRHLIKEKRETATLKCYPIPRHDTVYWYQQGPGQDPQFLISFYEKMQSDKGSIPDRFSAQQFSDYHSELNMSSLELGDSALYFCASSGEERDRVISGANVLTFGAGSRLTVL.

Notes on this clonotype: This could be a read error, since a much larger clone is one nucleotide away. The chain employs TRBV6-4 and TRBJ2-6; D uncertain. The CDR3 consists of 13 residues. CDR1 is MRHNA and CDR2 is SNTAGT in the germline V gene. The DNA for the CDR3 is TGTGCCAGCAGGGACTCTGGGGCCAACGTCCTGACTTTC. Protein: CASRDSGANVLTF.

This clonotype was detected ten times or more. The CDR3 sequence is CASSLRGRANYGYTF. The CDR3 DNA reads TGTGCCAGCAGCTTACGGGGCAGGGCTAACTATGGCTACACCTTC. V usage is TRBV13 and J usage is TRBJ1-2, with D possibly matching TRBD1 (5 bases). Trimming took off 2 bases at V and 0 bases at J, with 10 bases between the two ends. CDR3 length equals 15 residues. Germline CDR1 and CDR2: PRHDT and FYEKMQ (reference sequence). Variable domain in full (rest from reference TRBV13 and TRBJ1-2): AAGVIQSPRHLIKEKRETATLKCYPIPRHDTVYWYQQGPGQDPQFLISFYEKMQSDKGSIPDRFSAQQFSDYHSELNMSSLELGDSALYFCASSLRGRANYGYTFGSGTRLTVV.

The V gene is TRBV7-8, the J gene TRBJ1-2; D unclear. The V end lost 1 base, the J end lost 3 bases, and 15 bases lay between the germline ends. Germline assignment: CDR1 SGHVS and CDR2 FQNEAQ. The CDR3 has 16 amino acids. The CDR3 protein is CASSLEGGGWYYGYTF. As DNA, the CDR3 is TGTGCCAGCAGCTTAGAGGGTGGAGGATGGTACTATGGCTACACCTTC.